This T cell receptor (beta chain) was retrieved from a study of neurological immune-mediated disorders (dated by TCRdb to 2018 to 2020). For context, the study as a whole: The study compared peripheral blood TCR-beta repertoires of HTLV-I-associated myelopathy (HAM/TSP) patients, multiple sclerosis patients and healthy controls using UMI-based sequencing. Longitudinal samples, technical triplicates and paired sorted CD4+ and CD8+ T-cell subsets, alongside PBMC samples, were included among the roughly 98 TCR-beta libraries. The cohort was made up of approximately 69 subjects, consisting of some 14 HAM/TSP patients, around 35 multiple sclerosis patients and about 20 healthy controls. The research as a whole found: The highest TCR clonal expansion was observed in HAM/TSP patients, whereas the lowest was observed in MS patients, even when compared with healthy controls. No identical CDR3 amino acid sequences were found to be shared among expanded clones across subjects, suggesting that TCR-beta repertoires were private in all groups.

cDNA synthesis used template-switch 5'RACE with a primer carrying a 10-nucleotide random unique molecular identifier tagging each TCR transcript. Over 200 million TCR-beta sequences, covering 15-18 subjects, were produced in each sequencing run. Total RNA was extracted with the RNeasy kit. The KAPA Real-time Library Amplification kit was used to amplify TCR-beta VDJ regions with primers for the TCR constant region and the 5'RACE anchor. Sample indexes and Illumina adaptors were added in a first PCR, after which library yield was increased in a second PCR. After Ampure bead purification, the roughly 650 bp TCR product was size-selected on a 2% E-gel SizeSelection system. Before pooling, library quality was checked on a Bioanalyzer, concentration was measured with Qubit, and libraries were quantified with the Kapa Library Quantification kit. An Illumina HiSeq 2500 was used to sequence the libraries paired-end at 2 x 150 bp. To increase sequence diversity, 25-30% phiX was spiked into each library pool. The study's own analysis went as follows. The quality-filtered reads were processed with the UMI-based MiGEC pipeline, whose error correction step removed more than 80% of the raw TCR sequences. IMGT germline references were used for alignment of VDJ genes, and clonotypes were defined by a unique CDR3 amino acid sequence together with V-J genes. Clonal expansion, Shannon diversity, and CDR3 relatedness (CalcPairwiseDistances, ClusterSamples) were evaluated with VDJtools, and phylogenetic trees were built with CLCbio workbench. Clones with at least 8 unique UMIs were defined as expanded, with this threshold being based on coefficient-of-variation modelling across technical triplicates. The public reads were reprocessed in TCRdb via fastp at Q25 and MiXCR, keeping in-frame beta chains. Rows with one shared CDR3 protein collapse into an entry with the most common genes and DNA. In this record, the V and J calls reflect TCRdb's handling and not the investigators' own analysis. The sample table lists 65,000 to 90,000 distinct CDR3 sequences, 10% of them with a count of one. The biggest ten clones account for about 1.7% of the sample.

This clonotype was seen many times. This receptor's antigen is unknown. The input lacks base qualities; no much larger clone sits a single base away. Healthy controls were blood bank volunteers in Maryland, USA. For the unsorted PBMC libraries, 2 million PBMCs were stored in RNAlater at -80 degrees C until RNA extraction and were used to generate the libraries. PBMCs were separated from peripheral blood using Ficoll-Hypaque density gradient centrifugation and then cryopreserved in liquid nitrogen. For CDR1 and CDR2, the germline V gene (reference sequence) lists LGHDT and YNNKEL. The CDR3 has 15 amino acids, counting the end cysteine and phenylalanine. Just the 45-base CDR3 DNA is kept, in frame starting at base 1. V loses 0 bases of germline sequence and J loses 9 bases, and the interval between the two ends is 14 bases.

The TCR comes from a man between 35 and 55 years old in good health. Sequenced: PBMCs. Here the chain combines TRBV3-1 and TRBJ2-2; a tentative D call is TRBD2 (6 bases match). The DNA is TGTGCCAGCAGCCAAGAACCGGAGGGTTCGAGGGAGCTGTTTTTT. Its translation is CASSQEPEGSRELFF.